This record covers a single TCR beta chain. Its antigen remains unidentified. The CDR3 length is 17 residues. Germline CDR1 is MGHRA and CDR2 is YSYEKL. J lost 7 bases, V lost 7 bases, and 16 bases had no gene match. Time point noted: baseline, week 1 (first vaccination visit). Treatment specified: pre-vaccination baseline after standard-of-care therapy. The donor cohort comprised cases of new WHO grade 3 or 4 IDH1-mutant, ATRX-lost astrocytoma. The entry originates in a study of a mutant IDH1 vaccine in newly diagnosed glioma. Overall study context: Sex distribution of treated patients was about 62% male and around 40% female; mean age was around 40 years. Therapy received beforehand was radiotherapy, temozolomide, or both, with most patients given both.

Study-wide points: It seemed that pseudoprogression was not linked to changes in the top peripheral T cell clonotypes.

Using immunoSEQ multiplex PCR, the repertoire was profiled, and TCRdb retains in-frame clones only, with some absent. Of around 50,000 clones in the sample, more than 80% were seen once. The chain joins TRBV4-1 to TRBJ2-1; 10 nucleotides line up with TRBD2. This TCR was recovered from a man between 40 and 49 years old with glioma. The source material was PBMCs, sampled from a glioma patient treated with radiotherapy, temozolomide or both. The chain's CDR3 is CASKVAVGLAALNEQFF. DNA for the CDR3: TGCGCCAGCAAAGTAGCCGTCGGACTAGCGGCCCTTAATGAGCAGTTCTTC.